A selection of T cell receptor beta chains follows, all from one sample in a study of T-cell reconstitution after alpha-beta-depleted transplantation in children. One entry per CDR3 protein, called by TCRdb with MiXCR from the PCR reads. The table has about 350,000 distinct CDR3 sequences, 13% seen once; the top ten hold about 4%. The specimen was PBMCs, collected from the stem cell graft. The receptors originated from a human donor who donated a stem cell graft to a child with Fanconi anemia. CDR3s include the opening cysteine and the closing phenylalanine or tryptophan. The D gene is left open where the match is weak. Size is omitted from some rows. Given values are once, few, many or a class for expanded clones.

>.|15|.|TRBV6-4|TRBJ1-2
CASSGPDSGSRGYTF
TGTGCCAGCAGTGGACCCGACTCGGGGTCTCGGGGCTACACCTTC
>many|14|.|TRBV2|TRBJ1-1
CASNRDGMNTEAFF
TGTGCCAGCAATAGGGACGGGATGAACACTGAAGCTTTCTTT
>many|16|.|TRBV12-3/TRBV12-4|TRBJ1-2
CASSLGGTDSLGGYTF
TGTGCCAGCAGTTTAGGAGGGACGGACTCCTTGGGAGGCTACACCTTC
>many|11|.|TRBV20-1|TRBJ1-1
CSATTHPEAFF
TGCAGTGCTACCACACATCCTGAAGCTTTCTTT
>.|20|TRBD1|TRBV19|TRBJ2-6
CASSLRAPGQRLSGANVLTF
TGTGCCAGTAGCCTTAGGGCTCCGGGACAGCGTCTTTCTGGGGCCAACGTCCTGACTTTC
>.|14|TRBD2|TRBV7-9|TRBJ2-5
CASSFSGGAEAQYF
TGTGCCAGCAGCTTTAGCGGGGGGGCCGAGGCCCAGTACTTC
>few|17|.|TRBV4-3|TRBJ2-5
CASSQGLRTATQETQYF
TGCGCCAGCAGCCAAGGACTTCGGACGGCCACCCAAGAGACCCAGTACTTC
>.|15|.|TRBV7-2|TRBJ2-2
CASSPEGSTTGELFF
TGTGCCAGCAGCCCCGAGGGATCTACTACCGGGGAGCTGTTTTTT
>many|11|.|TRBV29-1|TRBJ2-5
CSSGRQETQYF
TGCAGCTCCGGGCGGCAAGAGACCCAGTACTTC
>many|13|TRBD2|TRBV30|TRBJ2-7
CAWSGLAGYEQYF
TGTGCCTGGAGTGGACTAGCAGGTTACGAGCAGTACTTC
>few|15|.|TRBV28|TRBJ1-4
CASNPGGVSNEKLFF
TGTGCCAGCAATCCCGGAGGGGTTTCTAATGAAAAACTGTTTTTT
>few|14|.|TRBV6-2/TRBV6-3|TRBJ2-5
CASSLFPLGETQYF
TGTGCCAGCAGTCTTTTTCCTCTAGGAGAGACCCAGTACTTC
>.|17|TRBD1|TRBV27|TRBJ1-1
CASNPGQGSIASTEAFF
TGTGCCAGTAACCCGGGACAGGGGTCGATTGCGAGCACTGAAGCTTTCTTT
>few|12|.|TRBV30|TRBJ1-1
CAWSDIRPGAFF
TGTGCCTGGAGCGACATCAGACCTGGAGCTTTCTTT
>.|14|.|TRBV12-3/TRBV12-4|TRBJ1-3
CASSLKGDGNTIYF
TGTGCCAGCAGTTTAAAGGGAGATGGAAACACCATATATTTT
>few|17|TRBD1|TRBV4-2|TRBJ2-3
CASSQEPLIGGSDTQYF
TGTGCCAGCAGCCAAGAACCCCTCATAGGGGGCTCAGATACGCAGTATTTT
>few|14|.|TRBV5-1|TRBJ1-2
CASSEGPGAYGYTF
TGCGCCAGCAGCGAAGGGCCCGGCGCCTATGGCTACACCTTC
>.|13|TRBD1|TRBV30|TRBJ1-1
CAWRTTGDTEAFF
TGTGCCTGGAGAACGACAGGGGACACTGAAGCTTTCTTT
>.|16|.|TRBV18|TRBJ1-2
CASSPPLRGGGYGYTF
TGTGCCAGCTCACCACCGTTAAGGGGCGGAGGCTATGGCTACACCTTC
>many|12|.|TRBV12-3/TRBV12-4|TRBJ2-1
CASSLLRNEQFF
TGTGCCAGCAGTTTACTTAGGAATGAGCAGTTCTTC
>few|17|.|TRBV2|TRBJ1-4
CASSEALRRQRSEKLFF
TGTGCCAGCAGTGAAGCCCTCCGTCGGCAAAGGAGTGAAAAACTGTTTTTT
>.|14|.|TRBV11-2|TRBJ1-1
CASRQTGQNTEAFF
TGTGCCAGCAGACAGACCGGACAGAACACTGAAGCTTTCTTT
>few|14|.|TRBV29-1|TRBJ2-5
CSAAGQGGGETQYF
TGCAGCGCCGCAGGTCAGGGGGGTGGTGAGACCCAGTACTTC
>few|16|TRBD2|TRBV6-5|TRBJ2-5
CASSSPSSGGAETQYF
TGTGCCAGCAGTTCCCCCTCTAGCGGGGGGGCGGAGACCCAGTACTTC
>few|15|.|TRBV5-4|TRBJ1-1
CASSSTNNGNTEAFF
TGTGCCAGCAGCTCCACTAACAACGGAAACACTGAAGCTTTCTTT
>few|14|.|TRBV5-1|TRBJ2-2
CASSPPSLTGELFF
TGCGCCAGCAGCCCGCCGAGTCTCACCGGGGAGCTGTTTTTT
>once|19|TRBD2|TRBV28|TRBJ2-3
CASSRHLKLLAGSTDTQYF
TGTGCCAGCAGCCGACACCTCAAATTACTAGCGGGTAGCACAGATACGCAGTATTTT
>.|14|.|TRBV30|TRBJ2-5
CAWSVRLVRETQYF
TGTGCCTGGAGTGTTCGGCTAGTTAGAGAGACCCAGTACTTC
>few|15|.|TRBV3-1|TRBJ2-3
CASSQDGSGTDTQYF
TGTGCCAGCAGCCAAGATGGGTCAGGCACAGATACGCAGTATTTT
>many|16|TRBD2|TRBV5-6|TRBJ2-1
CASSLITSGANNEQFF
TGTGCCAGCAGCTTAATAACTAGCGGGGCCAACAATGAGCAGTTCTTC
>many|15|.|TRBV10-3|TRBJ1-1
CAISGLGAGGTEAFF
TGTGCCATCAGTGGTTTGGGGGCCGGCGGCACTGAAGCTTTCTTT
>.|15|.|TRBV7-2|TRBJ1-6
CASSSLLAGASPLHF
TGTGCCAGCAGCTCTCTGTTGGCAGGGGCTTCACCCCTCCACTTT
>.|13|.|TRBV14|TRBJ2-5
CASSQDVGETQYF
TGTGCCAGCAGCCAAGATGTGGGAGAGACCCAGTACTTC
>few|14|.|TRBV4-3|TRBJ2-2
CASSQGGTAGELFF
TGCGCCAGCAGCCAAGGGGGGACGGCCGGGGAGCTGTTTTTT
>many|15|TRBD2|TRBV9|TRBJ2-1
CASSEGTSGGREQFF
TGTGCCAGCAGCGAAGGGACTAGCGGGGGTCGGGAGCAGTTCTTC
>many|15|TRBD1|TRBV6-5|TRBJ1-1
CASSRTGARDTEAFF
TGTGCCAGCAGTCGGACAGGGGCCCGGGACACTGAAGCTTTCTTT
>few|14|TRBD1|TRBV4-2|TRBJ2-1
CASSQGQGDNEQFF
TGTGCCAGCAGCCAGGGACAGGGCGACAATGAGCAGTTCTTC
>.|12|.|TRBV6-5|TRBJ1-5
CASGVSNQPQHF
TGTGCCTCCGGGGTTAGCAATCAGCCCCAGCATTTT
>few|15|.|TRBV7-2|TRBJ2-3
CASSTGGAGGDTQYF
TGTGCCAGCAGCACAGGGGGCGCGGGGGGAGATACGCAGTATTTT
>.|15|.|TRBV4-1|TRBJ2-5
CASSQVEAAQETQYF
TGCGCCAGCAGCCAAGTCGAAGCGGCGCAAGAGACCCAGTACTTC
>few|16|.|TRBV28|TRBJ1-5
CASSFLGRRAGQPQHF
TGTGCCAGCAGTTTCTTGGGACGTAGGGCAGGTCAGCCCCAGCATTTT
>many|11|.|TRBV6-5|TRBJ2-3
CASTSGSTQYF
TGTGCCAGCACTTCAGGGTCCACGCAGTATTTT
>many|12|.|TRBV4-3|TRBJ1-6
CASSYRDSPLHF
TGCGCCAGCAGCTACCGAGATTCACCCCTCCACTTT
>few|13|.|TRBV6-1|TRBJ2-2
CASSEMRDGELFF
TGTGCCAGCAGTGAAATGAGGGACGGGGAGCTGTTTTTT
>many|13|.|TRBV3-1|TRBJ2-7
CASSLGRAYEQYF
TGTGCCAGCAGTCTCGGACGGGCCTACGAGCAGTACTTC